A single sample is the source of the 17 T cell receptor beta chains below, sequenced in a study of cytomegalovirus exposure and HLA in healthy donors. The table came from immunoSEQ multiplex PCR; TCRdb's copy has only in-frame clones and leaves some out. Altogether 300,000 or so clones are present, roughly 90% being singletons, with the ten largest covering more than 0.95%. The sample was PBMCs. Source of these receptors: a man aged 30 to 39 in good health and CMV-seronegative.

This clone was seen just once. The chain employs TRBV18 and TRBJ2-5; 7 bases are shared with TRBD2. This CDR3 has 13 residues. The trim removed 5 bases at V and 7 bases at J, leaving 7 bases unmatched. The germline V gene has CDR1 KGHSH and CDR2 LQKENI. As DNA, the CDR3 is TGTGCCAGCTCAGGAACTAGCGTCGGGACCCAGTACTTC. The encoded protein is CASSGTSVGTQYF. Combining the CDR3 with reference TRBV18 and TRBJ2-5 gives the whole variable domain NAGVMQNPRHLVRRRGQEARLRCSPMKGHSHVYWYRQLPEEGLKFMVYLQKENIIDESGMPKERFSAEFPKEGPSILRIQQVVRGDSAAYFCASSGTSVGTQYFGPGTRLLVL.

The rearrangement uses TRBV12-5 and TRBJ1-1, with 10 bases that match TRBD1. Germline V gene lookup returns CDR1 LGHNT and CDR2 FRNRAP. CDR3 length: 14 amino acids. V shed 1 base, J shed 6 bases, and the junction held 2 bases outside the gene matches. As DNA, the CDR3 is TGTGCTAGTGGTTTGGGACAGGGGGCTGCTGAAGCTTTCTTT. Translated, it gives CASGLGQGAAEAFF. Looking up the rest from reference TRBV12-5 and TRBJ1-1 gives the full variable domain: DARVTQTPRHKVTEMGQEVTMRCQPILGHNTVFWYRQTMMQGLELLAYFRNRAPLDDSGMPKDRFSAEMPDATLATLKIQPSEPRDSAVYFCASGLGQGAAEAFFGQGTRLTVV.

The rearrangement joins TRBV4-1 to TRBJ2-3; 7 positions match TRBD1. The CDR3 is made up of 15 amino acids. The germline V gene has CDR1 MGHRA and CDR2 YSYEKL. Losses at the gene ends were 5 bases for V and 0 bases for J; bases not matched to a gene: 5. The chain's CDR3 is CASSWDSFSTDTQYF. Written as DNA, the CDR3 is TGCGCCAGCAGCTGGGACAGCTTCAGCACAGATACGCAGTATTTT.

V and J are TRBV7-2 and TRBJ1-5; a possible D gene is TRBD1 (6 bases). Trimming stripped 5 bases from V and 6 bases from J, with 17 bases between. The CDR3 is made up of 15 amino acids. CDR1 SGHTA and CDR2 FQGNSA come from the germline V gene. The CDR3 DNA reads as TGTGCCAGCAGCGATACAGGGTTCCTCACTCAGCCCCAGCATTTT. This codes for CASSDTGFLTQPQHF.

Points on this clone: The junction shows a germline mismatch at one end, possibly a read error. CDR3 sequence: CASSKEASLNTGELFF. The CDR3 DNA sequence: TGCGCCAGCAGCAAAGAGGCCTCCCTGAACACCGGGGAGCTGTTTTTT. This chain joins TRBV4-1 and TRBJ2-2; no clear D gene. From germline, CDR1 is MGHRA and CDR2 YSYEKL. The CDR3 is 16 amino acids.

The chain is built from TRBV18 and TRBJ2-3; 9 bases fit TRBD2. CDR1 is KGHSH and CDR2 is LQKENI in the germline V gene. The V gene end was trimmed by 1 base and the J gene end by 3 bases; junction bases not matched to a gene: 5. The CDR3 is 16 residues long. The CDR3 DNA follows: TGTGCCAGCTCACCACTTCTAGCGGGGACAACAGATACGCAGTATTTT. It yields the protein CASSPLLAGTTDTQYF.

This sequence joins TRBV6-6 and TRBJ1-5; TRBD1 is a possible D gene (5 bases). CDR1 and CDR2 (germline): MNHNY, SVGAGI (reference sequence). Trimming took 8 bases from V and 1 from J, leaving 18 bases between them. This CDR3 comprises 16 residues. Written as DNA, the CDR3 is TGTGCCAGCGGAACCTGGAGGGGACGGAGCAATCAGCCCCAGCATTTT. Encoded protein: CASGTWRGRSNQPQHF.

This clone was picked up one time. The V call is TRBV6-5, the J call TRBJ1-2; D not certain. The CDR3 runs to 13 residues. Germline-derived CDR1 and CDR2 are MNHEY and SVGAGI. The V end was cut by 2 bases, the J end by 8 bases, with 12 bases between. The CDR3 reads CASSYGPIQGYTF. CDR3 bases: TGTGCCAGCAGTTACGGGCCTATCCAGGGCTACACCTTC.

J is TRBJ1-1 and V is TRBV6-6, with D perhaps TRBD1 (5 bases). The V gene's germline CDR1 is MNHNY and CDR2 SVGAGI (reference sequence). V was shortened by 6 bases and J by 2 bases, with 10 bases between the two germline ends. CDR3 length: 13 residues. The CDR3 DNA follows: TGTGCCAGCAGCCGACAGTATAACACTGAAGCTTTCTTT. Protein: CASSRQYNTEAFF.

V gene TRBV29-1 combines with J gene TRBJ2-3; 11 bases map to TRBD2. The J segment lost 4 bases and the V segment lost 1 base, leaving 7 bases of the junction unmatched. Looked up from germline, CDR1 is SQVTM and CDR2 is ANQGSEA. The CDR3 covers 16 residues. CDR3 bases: TGCAGCGTTGAAGGGGTAGCGGGGGGGCGCGCAGATACGCAGTATTTT. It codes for CSVEGVAGGRADTQYF.

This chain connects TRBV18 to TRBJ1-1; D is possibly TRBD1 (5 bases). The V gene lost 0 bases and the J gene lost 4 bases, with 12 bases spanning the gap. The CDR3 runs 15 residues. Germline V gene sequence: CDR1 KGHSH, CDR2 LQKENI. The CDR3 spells CASSPPGLGGTEAFF. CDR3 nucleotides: TGTGCCAGCTCACCACCCGGGCTCGGGGGCACTGAAGCTTTCTTT.

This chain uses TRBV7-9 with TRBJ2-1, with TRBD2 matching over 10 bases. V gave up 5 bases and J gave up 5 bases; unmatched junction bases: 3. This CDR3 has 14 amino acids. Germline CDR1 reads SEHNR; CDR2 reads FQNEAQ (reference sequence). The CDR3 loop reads CASSLGLADNEQFF. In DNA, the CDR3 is TGTGCCAGCAGCCTAGGACTAGCGGACAATGAGCAGTTCTTC.

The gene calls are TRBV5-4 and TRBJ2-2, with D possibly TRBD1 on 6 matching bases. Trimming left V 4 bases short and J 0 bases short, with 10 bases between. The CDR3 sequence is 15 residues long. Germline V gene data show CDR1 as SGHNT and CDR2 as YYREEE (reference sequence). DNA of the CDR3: TGTGCCAGCAGCACCGGGACAACGAACACCGGGGAGCTGTTTTTT. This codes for CASSTGTTNTGELFF.

The CDR3 protein is CASSQSIQGSYNEQFF. Here the CDR3 DNA reads TGCGCCAGCAGCCAGAGCATACAGGGGTCCTACAATGAGCAGTTCTTC. The J gene is TRBJ2-1, the V gene TRBV4-3; 7 bases map to TRBD1. V shed 3 bases and J 1 base; nucleotides not matched to a gene: 6. Looked up from germline, CDR1 is LGHNA and CDR2 is YSLEER. This CDR3 contains 16 residues.

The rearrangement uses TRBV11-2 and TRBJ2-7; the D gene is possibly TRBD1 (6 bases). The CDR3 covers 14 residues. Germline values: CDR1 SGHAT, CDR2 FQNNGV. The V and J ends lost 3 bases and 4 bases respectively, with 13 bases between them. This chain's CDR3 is CASSFRGGSYEQYF. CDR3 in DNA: TGTGCCAGCAGCTTCAGGGGCGGTTCATACGAGCAGTACTTC. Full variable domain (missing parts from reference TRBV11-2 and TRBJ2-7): EAGVAQSPRYKIIEKRQSVAFWCNPISGHATLYWYQQILGQGPKLLIQFQNNGVVDDSQLPKDRFSAERLKGVDSTLKIQPAKLEDSAVYLCASSFRGGSYEQYFGPGTRLTVT.

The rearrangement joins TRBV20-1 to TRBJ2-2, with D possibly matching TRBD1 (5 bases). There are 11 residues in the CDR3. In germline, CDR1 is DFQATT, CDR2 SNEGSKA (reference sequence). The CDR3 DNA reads TGCGGCAGGGTAGGCACCGGGGAGCTGTTTTTT. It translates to CGRVGTGELFF.

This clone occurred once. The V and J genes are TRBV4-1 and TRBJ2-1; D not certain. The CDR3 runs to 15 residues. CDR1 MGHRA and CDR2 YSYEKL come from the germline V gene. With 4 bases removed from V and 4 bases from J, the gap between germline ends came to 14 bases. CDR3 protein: CASSPQTVSYNEQFF. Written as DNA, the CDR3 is TGCGCCAGCAGCCCCCAAACAGTATCGTACAATGAGCAGTTCTTC.